Presented here are 21 T cell receptor beta chains from one specimen sequenced in a study of blood T cells in healthy people across ages. The authors ran a second PCR of about 6 to 11 cycles using a sample-barcoded 5' primer and a J-beta primer mix. One entry per CDR3 protein results from TCRdb running MiXCR on the 5' RACE reads. The data show 1.5 million to 2 million distinct CDR3 sequences, 25% to 30% seen once. Sequencing was done on a sample of blood. Receptor source: a woman aged 30 to 39 in good health.

This rearrangement joins TRBV5-1 to TRBJ2-3, with D possibly being TRBD2 (5 bases). V lost 1 base, J lost 5 bases, and 14 bases lay in between. Per the germline V gene, CDR1 is SGHRS and CDR2 is YFSETQ. CDR3 size: 15 residues. The DNA of the CDR3 is TGCGCCAGCAGCTTGAAGGGAGCGCTCCGAGATACGCAGTATTTT. Amino acid sequence: CASSLKGALRDTQYF.

In its sample, this clonotype was seen many times. This chain uses TRBV4-1 with TRBJ2-6; D remains ambiguous. The ends were cut back, 1 base at V and 2 bases at J, with 18 bases in the middle. The germline CDR1 and CDR2 sequences are MGHRA and YSYEKL. This CDR3 has 19 residues. The CDR3 DNA reads as TGCGCCAGCAGCCAAGGACTGAAGGGTCCCCTGGCTGGGGCCAACGTCCTGACTTTC. It encodes CASSQGLKGPLAGANVLTF.

This clonotype was found a few times. The rearrangement joins TRBV28 to TRBJ2-4; 11 bases are shared with TRBD2. This CDR3 region has 15 residues. The V gene end was trimmed by 3 bases and the J gene end by 6 bases; junction bases not matched to a gene: 4. Germline V gene lookup returns CDR1 MDHEN and CDR2 SYDVKM. CDR3 sequence reads: CASSFLAGGPNIQYF. DNA for the CDR3: TGTGCCAGCAGTTTCCTAGCGGGGGGCCCAAACATTCAGTACTTC.

This clonotype turned up a few times. The rearrangement links TRBV24-1 to TRBJ2-1, with TRBD2 as a possible D gene (6 bases). The DNA matches TRBJ2-7 better at its end, which makes the J call doubtful. The germline V gene encodes CDR1 KGHDR and CDR2 SFDVKD. This CDR3 has 14 residues. In DNA, the CDR3 is TGTGCCACCAGTGAGACGGGACTCCACAATGAGCAGTACTTC. It yields the protein CATSETGLHNEQYF.

This chain uses TRBV20-1 with TRBJ2-7; 10 bases fit TRBD1. The CDR3 contains 15 residues. The V gene's germline CDR1 is DFQATT and CDR2 SNEGSKA (reference sequence). The ends lost 6 bases at V and 2 bases at J; junction bases unmatched: 10. The CDR3: CSADKGQGVPYEQYF. CDR3 bases: TGCAGTGCAGACAAAGGACAGGGGGTTCCCTACGAGCAGTACTTC.

The V and J genes are TRBV7-2 and TRBJ1-5, with a weak D call TRBD1 (5 bases). There are 15 residues in the CDR3. V gave up 2 bases and J gave up 2 bases, with 10 bases separating them. Germline CDR1 reads SGHTA; CDR2 reads FQGNSA. The CDR3: CASSLRKGRNQPQHF. The CDR3 nucleotides are TGTGCCAGCAGCTTACGGAAGGGGCGCAATCAGCCCCAGCATTTT.

The chain carries TRBV28 and TRBJ1-4, with D unclear. V was trimmed by 10 bases and J by 8 bases, leaving 17 bases between them. Germline lookup yields CDR1 MDHEN and CDR2 SYDVKM. The CDR3 covers 13 residues. Here the CDR3 reads CATAGTPQEKLFF. The CDR3 DNA reads TGTGCCACCGCGGGAACACCCCAGGAAAAACTGTTTTTT.

The table lists this clonotype with many counts. The V call is TRBV20-1, the J call TRBJ2-7; a possible D gene is TRBD1 (6 bases). The CDR3 length is 15 residues. The germline V and J ends were trimmed by 1 base and 4 bases, with 17 bases remaining between them. Germline V gene data show CDR1 as DFQATT and CDR2 as SNEGSKA (reference sequence). The CDR3, as DNA: TGCAGTGCTAGAGCTTCGGCAGGGGCAATTTACGAGCAGTACTTC. This encodes CSARASAGAIYEQYF.

The sample holds many counts of this clonotype. The chain couples TRBV20-1 to TRBJ1-2; the D gene is possibly TRBD1 (6 bases). Germline V gene lookup returns CDR1 DFQATT and CDR2 SNEGSKA (reference sequence). The CDR3 contains 16 residues. Trimming pared 6 bases from V and 0 bases from J, leaving 20 bases between. The CDR3: CSAPDRNFITNYGYTF. The CDR3 DNA is TGCAGTGCCCCGGACAGAAACTTTATCACTAACTATGGCTACACCTTC.

In this sample, this clonotype turned up a few times. The chain carries TRBV30 and TRBJ2-7, with 8 bases aligning to TRBD1. Losses at the gene ends were 5 bases for V and 5 bases for J; bases not matched to a gene: 8. Germline lookup yields CDR1 GTSNPN and CDR2 SVGIG (reference sequence). The CDR3 is 13 residues long. The CDR3 coding sequence is TGTGCCTGGGGTAGACAGGGGAATAACGAGCAGTACTTC. Translated: CAWGRQGNNEQYF.

This clonotype was recorded at least ten times. This sequence joins TRBV12-3 or TRBV12-4 and TRBJ2-7, with D hard to call. This CDR3 region has 13 residues. The ends were cut back, 7 bases at V and 5 bases at J, with 15 bases in the middle. The DNA of the CDR3 is TGTGCCAGCACCCTCTACCCCGCACACGAGCAGTACTTC. It encodes CASTLYPAHEQYF.

For this clonotype: A much larger clone is a single base away; this may be a read error. This chain connects TRBV7-3 to TRBJ2-7; TRBD1 might be the D (5 bases). The CDR3 totals 14 residues. Germline values: CDR1 SGHTA, CDR2 FQGTGA. Trimming left V 0 bases short and J 7 bases short, with 13 bases between. CDR3 loop: CASSLTPDTYEQYF. Written as DNA, the CDR3 is TGTGCCAGCAGCTTAACCCCGGACACTTATGAGCAGTACTTC.

This clonotype was counted at least ten times. The chain employs TRBV20-1 and TRBJ2-5, with TRBD1 matching 9 bases. Looked up from germline, CDR1 is DFQATT and CDR2 is SNEGSKA (reference sequence). Trimming removed 5 bases from V and 5 bases from J; junction bases left unmatched: 6. This CDR3 comprises 13 residues. The chain's CDR3 is CSASPGTGETQYF. CDR3 DNA: TGCAGTGCTTCCCCCGGGACAGGGGAGACCCAGTACTTC.

The chain combines TRBV20-1 with TRBJ2-3; 9 nucleotides align to TRBD2. Germline assignment: CDR1 DFQATT and CDR2 SNEGSKA (reference sequence). Germline trimming cut 6 bases from V and 4 bases from J; bases unmatched to any gene: 8. The CDR3 totals 14 residues. Written as DNA, the CDR3 is TGCAGTGCCGGGGCGGGAGGGTCCCCAGATACGCAGTATTTT. Protein: CSAGAGGSPDTQYF.

This clonotype was counted only a few times. V usage is TRBV4-1 and J usage is TRBJ1-4, with TRBD1 matching over 8 bases. The V segment lost 4 bases and the J segment 8 bases; nucleotides outside the gene matches: 12. Germline V gene sequence: CDR1 MGHRA, CDR2 YSYEKL. The CDR3 is 16 residues long. CDR3 sequence: CASSRALRDRLEKLFF. The CDR3 nucleotides are TGCGCCAGCAGCCGCGCACTCCGGGACAGGCTAGAAAAACTGTTTTTT.

This clonotype has just a few counts. The genes are TRBV21-1 and TRBJ2-7; the table's D call of TRBD2 was not tested on the DNA. TRBV21-1 is flagged as a pseudogene. There are 16 residues in the CDR3. CDR3 nucleotide sequence: TGTGCCAGCAGCACTCCACTAGCGGGAGTTTCCGGCGAGCAGTACTTC. Protein product: CASSTPLAGVSGEQYF.

In this sample, this clonotype turned up many times. The chain recombines TRBV29-1 with TRBJ1-1; tentative D call: TRBD1 (5 bases). V lost 2 bases, J lost 2 bases, and 6 bases lay in between. CDR1 and CDR2 (germline): SQVTM, ANQGSEA. This CDR3 has 12 amino acids. The CDR3 sequence: CSVERGNTEAFF. CDR3 nucleotide sequence: TGCAGCGTTGAAAGGGGAAACACTGAAGCTTTCTTT.

The rearrangement joins TRBV7-9 to TRBJ2-2; 10 bases line up with TRBD1. After removal of 4 bases from V and 6 bases from J, the junction contained 8 bases not matched to a gene. The CDR3 length is 16 residues. Germline V lookup: CDR1 SEHNR, CDR2 FQNEAQ (reference sequence). This chain's CDR3 is CASSSVGQGLSGELFF. The DNA for the CDR3 is TGTGCCAGCAGCTCGGTGGGACAGGGGTTGTCCGGGGAGCTGTTTTTT.

The chain carries TRBV12-3 or TRBV12-4 and TRBJ1-5; D not certain. This CDR3 contains 12 residues. The V and J ends lost 7 bases and 6 bases respectively, with 10 bases between them. The CDR3 loop is CASNYEGQPQHF. CDR3 DNA sequence: TGTGCCAGCAATTACGAGGGTCAGCCCCAGCATTTT.

There are a few counts of this clonotype. This chain uses TRBV7-2 with TRBJ2-7, with no clear D. This CDR3 comprises 15 residues. Germline CDR1 is SGHTA and CDR2 is FQGNSA. Trimming stripped 4 bases from V and 0 bases from J, with 13 bases between. CDR3 bases: TGTGCCAGCAGCTCAGCGAGCGCGAACTCCTACGAGCAGTACTTC. This gives the protein CASSSASANSYEQYF.

This clonotype was detected a few times. With a much larger clone just one base away, this may be a read error. As DNA, the CDR3 is TGTGCCAGCAATATGCAGAGGCACTACGAGCAGTACTTC. Its translation: CASNMQRHYEQYF. V is TRBV28 and J is TRBJ2-7; D not resolved. The CDR3 runs 13 residues. With 7 bases removed from V and 3 bases from J, the gap between germline ends came to 13 bases. Germline-derived CDR1 and CDR2 are MDHEN and SYDVKM. Supplemented by reference TRBV28 and TRBJ2-7, the full variable domain reads DVKVTQSSRYLVKRTGEKVFLECVQDMDHENMFWYRQDPGLGLRLIYFSYDVKMKEKGDIPEGYSVSREKKERFSLILESASTNQTSMYLCASNMQRHYEQYFGPGTRLTVT.